The following is a T cell receptor beta chain sequence with its context. Antigen: not known. The entry originates in a study of shared clonotypes between healthy human individuals. Study-wide background: Each donor's CD8 memory used one plate, CD8 naive two, each CD4 subset three.

Selected positively for CCR7 and CD45RO-negative, naive CD8 cells excluded terminally differentiated effector memory CD45RA+ cells. Genomic DNA of every subset was divided equally among multiple immunoSEQ plates. The table came from immunoSEQ multiplex PCR; TCRdb's copy has only in-frame clones and leaves some out. Seen here are hundreds of thousands of clones, 92% observed once, and the top ten hold 24%. Regarding the study as a whole: It was observed that approximately 5% of naive CD4 clonotypes were shared across several donors.

V trimming: 4 bases; J trimming: 2 bases; junction bases outside the gene matches: 8. The CDR3 runs 15 residues. The V gene's germline CDR1 is SGHRS and CDR2 YFSETQ. The chain recombines TRBV5-1 with TRBJ2-5; 7 bases are a match to TRBD2. The sequenced material came from naive CD8+ T cells sorted from blood. This sequence was found in a man in his thirties or forties in good health. The chain's CDR3 is CASSPGEGLQETQYF. The CDR3 bases are TGCGCCAGCAGCCCGGGGGAGGGGCTACAAGAGACCCAGTACTTC.